These 29 T cell receptor beta chains were all obtained from the same sample, sequenced in a study of OX40 agonist ivuxolimab in advanced cancers. Libraries were prepared by immunoSEQ multiplex PCR; TCRdb keeps only in-frame clonotypes and omits some of them. The sample carries approximately 55,000 clones, about 90% recorded once. Sequencing was performed on CD4+ or CD8+ T cells sorted from blood, taken in a trial of the OX40 agonist ivuxolimab. The receptors shown here come from an adult with an advanced solid tumor such as melanoma, head and neck, liver or kidney cancer.

V gene TRBV25-1 combines with J gene TRBJ2-7, with D unresolved. The CDR3 is 11 amino acids. Germline V gene lookup returns CDR1 MGHDK and CDR2 SYGVNS. V lost 1 base, J lost 3 bases, and 1 base lay in between. CDR3 nucleotide sequence: TGTGCCAGCAGTGAATTCTACGAGCAGTACTTC. Its protein product is CASSEFYEQYF.

The CDR3 reads CASSCVGQFGNTIYF. CDR3 DNA: TGTGCCAGCAGTTGTGTTGGACAGTTTGGAAACACCATATATTTT. The chain employs TRBV6-8 and TRBJ1-3, with D maybe TRBD1 (6 bases). V lost 4 bases to trimming and J lost 3 bases, with 13 bases between them. Per germline, CDR1 MNHGY and CDR2 SAAAGT. The CDR3 contains 15 residues.

This chain links TRBV28 with TRBJ1-5; D is ambiguous. Per germline, CDR1 MDHEN and CDR2 SYDVKM. The V end lost 3 bases, the J end lost 6 bases, and 18 bases lay between the germline ends. The CDR3 consists of 16 residues. The CDR3 nucleotides read TGTGCCAGCAGTTTTGGTGGAGTTCAGAGTACTCAGCCCCAGCATTTT. The encoded protein is CASSFGGVQSTQPQHF.

The chain combines TRBV30 with TRBJ2-1; D could derive from TRBD1 or TRBD2 (5 bases each). Looked up from germline, CDR1 is GTSNPN and CDR2 is SVGIG (reference sequence). CDR3 size: 13 residues. V lost 4 bases and J 3 bases, leaving 10 bases between the germline ends. In nucleotides, the CDR3 is TGTGCCTGGACCCGGGGCGGCTACAATGAGCAGTTCTTC. This sequence encodes CAWTRGGYNEQFF.

This rearrangement joins TRBV19 to TRBJ2-5; TRBD2 matches at 10 bases. Germline V gene sequence: CDR1 LNHDA, CDR2 SQIVND (reference sequence). The length of the CDR3 is 16 residues. The ends lost 3 bases at V and 0 bases at J; junction bases unmatched: 4. The CDR3 DNA reads TGTGCCAGTAGTATCCGGACTAGCGGTCACCAAGAGACCCAGTACTTC. Its translation is CASSIRTSGHQETQYF.

The chain carries TRBV28 and TRBJ1-6, with 10 bases lining up with TRBD1. Germline loops: CDR1 MDHEN, CDR2 SYDVKM. CDR3 length: 15 residues. Trimming at V came to 3 bases and at J to 10 bases, leaving 6 bases not matched to a gene. In DNA form, the CDR3 reads TGTGCCAGCAGTTTGGGGACAGGGGATATCTCACCCCTCCACTTT. Translating it yields CASSLGTGDISPLHF.

The chain recombines TRBV28 with TRBJ2-3; no clear D gene. CDR3 length: 12 residues. In germline, CDR1 is MDHEN, CDR2 SYDVKM. V dropped 5 bases and J dropped 3 bases, with 6 bases sitting between them. CDR3: CASSTNTDTQYF. The CDR3 DNA is TGTGCCAGCAGTACTAATACAGATACGCAGTATTTT.

CDR3: CASSSGNSATNEKLFF. The DNA for the CDR3 is TGCGCCAGCAGCTCGGGGAACAGTGCAACTAATGAAAAACTGTTTTTT. The chain employs TRBV5-1 and TRBJ1-4; D uncertain. Trimming pared 3 bases from V and 0 bases from J, leaving 12 bases between. The CDR3 contains 16 residues. Per germline, CDR1 SGHRS and CDR2 YFSETQ.

The J gene is TRBJ2-7, the V gene TRBV6-6; maybe TRBD2 (5 bases). From germline, CDR1 is MNHNY and CDR2 SVGAGI (reference sequence). V was cut by 8 bases and J by 3 bases, with 17 bases left in between. CDR3 size: 14 residues. CDR3 sequence (DNA): TGTGCCAGCTCCCGGACGGAGGATTTCTACGAGCAGTACTTC. Encoded protein: CASSRTEDFYEQYF.

V gene TRBV5-4 combines with J gene TRBJ2-5, with D perhaps assigned TRBD1 or TRBD2 (6 bases each). The CDR3 extends over 15 amino acids. The germline V gene encodes CDR1 SGHNT and CDR2 YYREEE (reference sequence). Trimming removed 4 bases from V and 7 bases from J, with 20 bases in between. The CDR3 region is CASSGGRNREATQYF. CDR3 in DNA: TGTGCCAGCAGCGGGGGGAGGAACAGGGAAGCGACCCAGTACTTC. Full variable domain (remainder filled in from reference TRBV5-4 and TRBJ2-5): ETGVTQSPTHLIKTRGQQVTLRCSSQSGHNTVSWYQQALGQGPQFIFQYYREEENGRGNFPPRFSGLQFPNYSSELNVNALELDDSALYLCASSGGRNREATQYFGPGTRLLVL.

The rearrangement links TRBV5-1 to TRBJ1-1; 7 bases align to TRBD1. After removal of 4 bases from V and 3 bases from J, the junction contained 6 bases not matched to a gene. The germline V gene encodes CDR1 SGHRS and CDR2 YFSETQ. This CDR3 is 14 amino acids long. The CDR3 sequence is CASSERDRDTEAFF. In nucleotides, the CDR3 is TGCGCCAGCAGCGAACGGGACAGAGACACTGAAGCTTTCTTT. Variable domain in full (rest from reference TRBV5-1 and TRBJ1-1): KAGVTQTPRYLIKTRGQQVTLSCSPISGHRSVSWYQQTPGQGLQFLFEYFSETQRNKGNFPGRFSGRQFSNSRSEMNVSTLELGDSALYLCASSERDRDTEAFFGQGTRLTVV.

The chain couples TRBV29-1 to TRBJ2-2; no firm D call. Germline CDR1 and CDR2: SQVTM and ANQGSEA. The CDR3 has 15 residues. Trimming removed 0 bases from V and 4 bases from J, with 12 bases in between. CDR3 DNA: TGCAGCGTTGAAGATAATCGGGCTAGCACCGGGGAGCTGTTTTTT. Amino acids: CSVEDNRASTGELFF.

The rearrangement links TRBV5-1 to TRBJ1-1; D perhaps matches TRBD1 (5 bases). The CDR3 has 14 amino acids. CDR1 is SGHRS and CDR2 is YFSETQ in the germline V gene. V gave up 4 bases and J gave up 6 bases, with 16 bases separating them. CDR3 in amino acids: CASSPLGRGSEAFF. The DNA of the CDR3 is TGCGCCAGCAGCCCCCTCGGGCGGGGCTCTGAAGCTTTCTTT. Variable domain in full (rest from reference TRBV5-1 and TRBJ1-1): KAGVTQTPRYLIKTRGQQVTLSCSPISGHRSVSWYQQTPGQGLQFLFEYFSETQRNKGNFPGRFSGRQFSNSRSEMNVSTLELGDSALYLCASSPLGRGSEAFFGQGTRLTVV.

This clone has just one count. The chain has TRBV5-1 and TRBJ2-1; 7 bases align to TRBD2. Germline V CDR1 and CDR2: SGHRS, YFSETQ. The CDR3 covers 15 residues. The V gene end was trimmed by 2 bases and the J gene end by 0 bases; junction bases not matched to a gene: 2. This CDR3 is CASSLAGSSYNEQFF. The CDR3 nucleotides are TGCGCCAGCAGCTTAGCGGGGAGCTCCTACAATGAGCAGTTCTTC.

The chain is built from TRBV28 and TRBJ1-3, with D unclear. The germline V gene has CDR1 MDHEN and CDR2 SYDVKM. Trimming left V 7 bases short and J 4 bases short, with 2 bases between. The CDR3 loop spans 10 amino acids. The CDR3 bases are TGTGCCAGCATCGGAAACACCATATATTTT. Translated: CASIGNTIYF.

This chain connects TRBV7-2 to TRBJ2-3, with 11 bases fitting TRBD1. Germline V CDR1 and CDR2: SGHTA, FQGNSA. The V gene end was trimmed by 5 bases and the J gene end by 3 bases; junction bases not matched to a gene: 13. The CDR3 extends over 18 amino acids. The CDR3 bases are TGTGCCAGCAGCGCACGAGGCGGGACAGGGGGGAGGACAGATACGCAGTATTTT. Its protein is CASSARGGTGGRTDTQYF.

The gene calls are TRBV13 and TRBJ2-2; D remains ambiguous. This CDR3 has 16 residues. V shed 0 bases and J shed 0 bases, with 8 bases lying between them. Germline V CDR1 and CDR2: PRHDT, FYEKMQ (reference sequence). The CDR3 reads CASSLGRRANTGELFF. The CDR3 DNA sequence: TGTGCCAGCAGCTTAGGTCGACGGGCGAACACCGGGGAGCTGTTTTTT. Based on the CDR3 plus reference TRBV13 and TRBJ2-2, the full variable domain is AAGVIQSPRHLIKEKRETATLKCYPIPRHDTVYWYQQGPGQDPQFLISFYEKMQSDKGSIPDRFSAQQFSDYHSELNMSSLELGDSALYFCASSLGRRANTGELFFGEGSRLTVL.

This sequence joins TRBV11-2 and TRBJ2-6; a weak D match, TRBD1 (5 bases). CDR1 is SGHAT, CDR2 FQNNGV, per germline. V was pared by 2 bases and J by 2 bases, with 13 bases between. The CDR3 covers 17 residues. CDR3: CASSLTQGWPGANVLTF. CDR3 coding DNA: TGTGCCAGCAGCTTAACGCAGGGCTGGCCTGGGGCCAACGTCCTGACTTTC.

This clone has a handful of counts. The chain employs TRBV4-2 and TRBJ1-2; D unclear. Germline CDR1 LGHNA, CDR2 YNFKEQ. V was pared by 0 bases and J by 5 bases, with 13 bases between. The CDR3 is made up of 15 amino acids. CDR3 DNA: TGTGCCAGCAGCCAAGACTGGGCGGGAGGGTATGGCTACACCTTC. Residues: CASSQDWAGGYGYTF.

This chain joins TRBV21-1 and TRBJ2-7; no DNA check was done on the table's D call, TRBD2. TRBV21-1 is a pseudogene. CDR3 length equals 15 residues. In DNA, the CDR3 is TGTGCCAGCAGCAAAGTGGAGGGCAGCTCCTACGAGCAGTACTTC. It encodes CASSKVEGSSYEQYF.

The chain uses TRBV9 and TRBJ2-2; TRBD1 aligns across 8 bases. V was clipped by 0 bases and J by 6 bases; unmatched bases: 7. The V gene's germline CDR1 is SGDLS and CDR2 YYNGEE. The CDR3 length is 16 residues. This chain's CDR3 is CASSVEDRVLSGELFF. The CDR3 DNA follows: TGTGCCAGCAGCGTAGAGGACAGGGTATTATCCGGGGAGCTGTTTTTT.

This chain joins TRBV18 and TRBJ1-5; TRBD1 matches 10 bases. Germline-derived CDR1 and CDR2 are KGHSH and LQKENI. V was clipped by 2 bases and J by 6 bases; unmatched bases: 10. CDR3 length: 17 residues. The DNA of the CDR3 is TGTGCCAGCTCACCAGGAGACAGGGGGCTTTTGGTTCAGCCCCAGCATTTT. As protein: CASSPGDRGLLVQPQHF. The whole variable domain, filled in from reference TRBV18 and TRBJ1-5, reads NAGVMQNPRHLVRRRGQEARLRCSPMKGHSHVYWYRQLPEEGLKFMVYLQKENIIDESGMPKERFSAEFPKEGPSILRIQQVVRGDSAAYFCASSPGDRGLLVQPQHFGDGTRLSIL.

The chain employs TRBV14 and TRBJ2-1, with 11 bases lining up with TRBD2. Germline CDR1 and CDR2: SGHDN and FVKESK. V was pared by 8 bases and J by 6 bases, with 6 bases of the junction left unmatched. The CDR3 loop spans 14 amino acids. This CDR3 reads CASRASGRTNEQFF. CDR3 sequence (DNA): TGTGCCAGCCGGGCTAGCGGGAGGACCAATGAGCAGTTCTTC.

V gene TRBV29-1 combines with J gene TRBJ2-3; 8 bases line up with TRBD2. The V segment lost 5 bases and the J segment 0 bases; nucleotides outside the gene matches: 7. The germline CDR1 and CDR2 sequences are SQVTM and ANQGSEA. The CDR3 extends over 15 amino acids. CDR3 region: CSVKKAGVSTDTQYF. The CDR3 bases are TGCAGCGTTAAGAAAGCGGGGGTTAGCACAGATACGCAGTATTTT.

This chain joins TRBV7-9 and TRBJ2-7; D is undetermined. The CDR3 sequence is 13 residues long. CDR1 SEHNR and CDR2 FQNEAQ come from the germline V gene (reference sequence). The V and J ends lost 2 bases and 4 bases respectively, with 9 bases between them. This chain's CDR3 is CASSLFPTYEQYF. CDR3 in DNA: TGTGCCAGCAGCTTATTTCCCACATACGAGCAGTACTTC.

The rearrangement joins TRBV18 to TRBJ1-5; 8 bases are a match to TRBD1. The CDR3 extends over 13 amino acids. V lost 3 bases and J lost 7; bases outside the gene matches: 2. From germline, CDR1 is KGHSH and CDR2 LQKENI. CDR3 nucleotide sequence: TGTGCCAGCTCACCCGACAGGGGCCAGCCCCAGCATTTT. Amino acids: CASSPDRGQPQHF.

V is TRBV19 and J is TRBJ1-1, with TRBD1 matching over 9 bases. The germline V gene encodes CDR1 LNHDA and CDR2 SQIVND (reference sequence). V lost 6 bases and J lost 0; bases outside the gene matches: 14. The CDR3 is 18 residues long. CDR3: CASSLDRGQGYMNTEAFF. CDR3 coding DNA: TGTGCCAGTAGCCTGGATCGGGGACAGGGATACATGAACACTGAAGCTTTCTTT. The full variable domain, completed using reference TRBV19 and TRBJ1-1, is DGGITQSPKYLFRKEGQNVTLSCEQNLNHDAMYWYRQDPGQGLRLIYYSQIVNDFQKGDIAEGYSVSREKKESFPLTVTSAQKNPTAFYLCASSLDRGQGYMNTEAFFGQGTRLTVV.

The DNA for the CDR3 is TGTGCCAGCAGCCGTTCGACAGACTCCTATGGCTACACCTTC. It yields the protein CASSRSTDSYGYTF. The chain employs TRBV7-2 and TRBJ1-2; weak D call: TRBD1 (5 bases). The CDR3 has 14 residues. The V end lost 5 bases, the J end lost 4 bases, and 14 bases lay between the germline ends. CDR1 and CDR2 (germline): SGHTA, FQGNSA.

The rearrangement uses TRBV7-6 and TRBJ2-1; 7 bases map to TRBD1. CDR1 SGHVS and CDR2 FNYEAQ come from the germline V gene. V trimming: 0 bases; J trimming: 5 bases; junction bases outside the gene matches: 4. The CDR3 runs to 15 residues. CDR3 region: CASSLAGGLNNEQFF. The DNA for the CDR3 is TGTGCCAGCAGCTTAGCAGGGGGCCTCAACAATGAGCAGTTCTTC.